The 27 T cell receptor beta chains in this list originate from one sample, sequenced in a study of somatic mutations in cytotoxic T cells in rheumatoid arthritis. Sequencing used immunoSEQ multiplex PCR; TCRdb keeps in-frame clones, though not all of them. The table has about 19,000 clones, 85% seen once. The source material was CD8+ T cells sorted from blood. The receptors shown here come from a woman aged 40 to 50 with rheumatoid arthritis.

The rearrangement links TRBV5-6 to TRBJ1-1; D remains ambiguous. The germline V gene encodes CDR1 SGHDT and CDR2 YYEEEE. The CDR3 runs 11 residues. V dropped 4 bases and J dropped 6 bases, with 7 bases sitting between them. In DNA form, the CDR3 reads TGTGCCAGCAGCCTTGGCCCTGAAGCTTTCTTT. Translated: CASSLGPEAFF.

V and J are TRBV19 and TRBJ2-1; the match to TRBD2 covers 8 bases. V trimming: 3 bases; J trimming: 6 bases; junction bases outside the gene matches: 7. Per the germline V gene, CDR1 is LNHDA and CDR2 is SQIVND (reference sequence). This CDR3 is 15 amino acids long. The CDR3 DNA sequence: TGTGCCAGTAGTATCGGGGGACTAGTCCTCAATGAGCAGTTCTTC. Its protein product is CASSIGGLVLNEQFF.

The chain carries TRBV7-8 and TRBJ1-1, with 8 bases identical to TRBD1. The CDR3 runs 14 residues. The junction had 3 bases not matched to a gene; V was cut back by 5 bases and J by 1 base. Germline V lookup: CDR1 SGHVS, CDR2 FQNEAQ. This CDR3 reads CASSIQGGNTEAFF. CDR3 coding DNA: TGTGCCAGCAGCATACAGGGGGGGAACACTGAAGCTTTCTTT.

This clone has a single count. The rearrangement joins TRBV23-1 to TRBJ2-7; the match to TRBD1 covers 8 bases. TRBV23-1 is annotated as an ORF whose role is uncertain. The CDR3 has 15 amino acids. V lost 2 bases and J lost 4; bases outside the gene matches: 7. CDR3 amino acids: CASSQARQGLYEQYF. The DNA of the CDR3 is TGCGCCAGCAGTCAAGCCAGACAGGGGCTGTACGAGCAGTACTTC.

V gene TRBV10-3 combines with J gene TRBJ2-1; D is possibly TRBD2 (6 bases). The germline gives CDR1 ENHRY, CDR2 SYGVKD. The CDR3 sequence is 12 residues long. CDR3 sequence: CGVGGVHNEQFF. The CDR3, as DNA: TGTGGAGTGGGGGGTGTCCACAATGAGCAGTTCTTC.

The gene calls are TRBV4-1 and TRBJ2-1; TRBD2 matches 9 bases. CDR1 MGHRA and CDR2 YSYEKL come from the germline V gene. There are 16 residues in the CDR3. Trimming at V came to 1 base and at J to 8 bases, leaving 9 bases not matched to a gene. CDR3 in amino acids: CASSQGGGGAFDEQFF. CDR3 sequence (DNA): TGCGCCAGCAGCCAAGGTGGCGGGGGGGCCTTTGATGAGCAGTTCTTC.

The V call is TRBV5-1, the J call TRBJ2-7; TRBD1 matches at 9 bases. After removal of 3 bases from V and 3 bases from J, the junction contained 10 bases not matched to a gene. Germline V CDR1 and CDR2: SGHRS, YFSETQ. This CDR3 is 16 amino acids long. CDR3 DNA sequence: TGCGCCAGCAGCTCCTCCCGGGACAGGGCCGACTACGAGCAGTACTTC. It translates to CASSSSRDRADYEQYF.

The CDR3 nucleotides are TGTGCCAGCAGCGGGACAGGGCTTACCTACGAGCAGTACTTC. This sequence encodes CASSGTGLTYEQYF. The J gene is TRBJ2-7, the V gene TRBV6-1; 9 nucleotides match TRBD1. CDR1 and CDR2 (germline): MNHNS, SASEGT. V shed 6 bases and J 2 bases; nucleotides not matched to a gene: 5. CDR3 length: 14 residues.

This clone has a single count. The chain carries TRBV6-4 and TRBJ1-3; no clear D. This CDR3 comprises 17 residues. CDR1 and CDR2 (germline): MRHNA, SNTAGT. V dropped 0 bases and J dropped 0 bases, with 12 bases sitting between them. The CDR3 DNA follows: TGTGCCAGCAGTGACTCCACCTTTCCGAGCTCTGGAAACACCATATATTTT. The encoded protein is CASSDSTFPSSGNTIYF.

The chain is built from TRBV2 and TRBJ1-2; no definite D call. The CDR3 covers 9 residues. Germline assignment: CDR1 SNHLY and CDR2 FYNNEI. Here the CDR3 DNA reads TGTGCGAACAGAGATGGCTACACCTTC. As protein: CANRDGYTF.

V and J are TRBV11-2 and TRBJ2-7, with D possibly being TRBD2 (5 bases). The CDR3 covers 13 residues. Trimming removed 3 bases from V and 2 bases from J, with 8 bases in between. CDR1 is SGHAT, CDR2 FQNNGV, per germline. This CDR3 reads CASSFGMTYEQYF. Here the CDR3 DNA reads TGTGCCAGCAGCTTCGGGATGACCTACGAGCAGTACTTC.

The CDR3 spells CASSEAGEHTEAFF. The CDR3 DNA follows: TGTGCCAGCAGTGAGGCAGGGGAGCACACTGAAGCTTTCTTT. The chain has TRBV6-5 and TRBJ1-1, with D possibly TRBD1 on 6 matching bases. Germline lookup yields CDR1 MNHEY and CDR2 SVGAGI. Trimming shortened V by 5 bases and J by 3 bases, and 13 bases separated the two germline ends. CDR3 length: 14 residues.

The V call is TRBV7-7, the J call TRBJ2-7, with 12 bases that match TRBD1. Losses at the gene ends were 5 bases for V and 2 bases for J; bases not matched to a gene: 4. Germline CDR1 reads SSHAT; CDR2 reads FNYEAQ (reference sequence). The CDR3 has 15 residues. The DNA of the CDR3 is TGTGCCAGCAGCCCGGGACAGGGGGCAACCTACGAGCAGTACTTC. As protein: CASSPGQGATYEQYF.

The V gene is TRBV18, the J gene TRBJ2-5; 7 nucleotides agree with TRBD1. CDR1 KGHSH and CDR2 LQKENI come from the germline V gene. Trimming cost V 3 bases and J 3 bases; bases outside gene matches: 1. The CDR3 has 13 residues. The CDR3 bases are TGTGCCAGCTCACCGGGGACAGAAGAGACCCAGTACTTC. Amino acids: CASSPGTEETQYF.

This clone was seen only once. The chain carries TRBV27 and TRBJ2-7; 10 nucleotides align to TRBD1. V was clipped by 4 bases and J by 5 bases; unmatched bases: 17. Germline assignment: CDR1 MNHEY and CDR2 SMNVEV (reference sequence). CDR3 length: 18 amino acids. The DNA of the CDR3 is TGTGCCAGCAGTTCCCCCCATCTTCGGACAGGGGGGACCCACGAGCAGTACTTC. Protein sequence: CASSSPHLRTGGTHEQYF.

The chain is built from TRBV5-6 and TRBJ2-7; D may be TRBD2 (6 bases). The V gene's germline CDR1 is SGHDT and CDR2 YYEEEE. The CDR3 length is 13 residues. Trimming pared 2 bases from V and 5 bases from J, leaving 11 bases between. CDR3 sequence (DNA): TGTGCCAGCAGCTTTGCGGGGATACACGAGCAGTACTTC. Translated: CASSFAGIHEQYF.

This chain links TRBV19 with TRBJ2-5; the match to TRBD2 covers 7 bases. The DNA end is more similar to TRBJ2-7, so the J call may be wrong. There are 14 residues in the CDR3. The germline gives CDR1 LNHDA, CDR2 SQIVND (reference sequence). CDR3 bases: TGTGCCAGTATGGCTAGCGGACCCTCCTACGAGCAGTACTTC. Translated: CASMASGPSYEQYF.

The chain uses TRBV11-2 and TRBJ2-3; 12 bases are shared with TRBD2. CDR1 SGHAT and CDR2 FQNNGV come from the germline V gene. V gave up 5 bases and J gave up 2 bases; unmatched junction bases: 8. The CDR3 runs to 17 residues. The CDR3 sequence is CASSPPGLAGYTDTQYF. In DNA, the CDR3 is TGTGCCAGCAGCCCCCCGGGACTAGCGGGTTACACAGATACGCAGTATTTT.

This sequence joins TRBV4-2 and TRBJ2-7; 10 bases are shared with TRBD2. This CDR3 is built from 17 residues. Germline-derived CDR1 and CDR2 are LGHNA and YNFKEQ. After removal of 0 bases from V and 4 bases from J, the junction contained 9 bases not matched to a gene. CDR3: CASSQDKSGRGYYEQYF. For the CDR3, the DNA is TGTGCCAGCAGCCAAGATAAGAGCGGGAGGGGTTATTACGAGCAGTACTTC.

The CDR3 coding sequence is TGTGCCAGTAGTCTCACAGAATACAATGAGCAGTTCTTC. This codes for CASSLTEYNEQFF. V and J are TRBV19 and TRBJ2-1, with D uncertain. Trimming removed 5 bases at V and 4 bases at J, with 9 bases between. This CDR3 contains 13 residues. Germline CDR1 is LNHDA and CDR2 is SQIVND (reference sequence).

This rearrangement joins TRBV14 to TRBJ2-5; 7 bases align to TRBD2. After removal of 2 bases from V and 2 bases from J, the junction contained 11 bases not matched to a gene. The CDR3 is 17 residues long. Germline V gene data show CDR1 as SGHDN and CDR2 as FVKESK. CDR3 protein: CASSQFVAGELQETQYF. In nucleotides, the CDR3 is TGTGCCAGCAGCCAATTTGTTGCGGGAGAACTACAAGAGACCCAGTACTTC.

This chain links TRBV2 with TRBJ1-6; weak D call: TRBD1 (5 bases). The CDR3 is 13 residues long. The germline gives CDR1 SNHLY, CDR2 FYNNEI. Trimming cost V 8 bases and J 6 bases, with 11 bases left between them. CDR3 region: CASYAGLNSPLHF. The CDR3 DNA is TGTGCCAGCTATGCGGGACTTAATTCACCCCTCCACTTT.

The V gene is TRBV9, the J gene TRBJ2-7; weak D call: TRBD2 (6 bases). Trimming shortened V by 0 bases and J by 2 bases, and 15 bases separated the two germline ends. This CDR3 has 16 amino acids. The germline gives CDR1 SGDLS, CDR2 YYNGEE. In DNA, the CDR3 is TGTGCCAGCAGCGTAGATGGAGGGGCCGACGCCTACGAGCAGTACTTC. Its protein is CASSVDGGADAYEQYF.

In its sample, this clone was seen once. The chain has TRBV5-6 and TRBJ1-1, with 10 bases lining up with TRBD1. The J segment lost 7 bases and the V segment lost 4 bases, leaving 4 bases of the junction unmatched. This CDR3 is built from 13 residues. CDR1 and CDR2 (germline): SGHDT, YYEEEE. In DNA, the CDR3 is TGTGCCAGCAGCCCTTGGACAGGGGGTGAAGCTTTCTTT. It translates to CASSPWTGGEAFF.

As concerns this clone: A read error may produce the germline difference seen at one junction end. This sequence joins TRBV7-9 and TRBJ2-7; 7 nucleotides align to TRBD1. The CDR3 is made up of 14 amino acids. CDR1 and CDR2 from the germline V gene are SEHNR and FQNEAQ (reference sequence). The CDR3: CASSLGPGTESTNF. CDR3 sequence (DNA): TGTGCCAGCAGCTTAGGCCCTGGGACAGAGTCTACGAACTTC.

The chain is built from TRBV7-9 and TRBJ1-2; D possibly corresponds to TRBD1 (6 bases). The CDR3 has 14 residues. Trimming pared 5 bases from V and 2 bases from J, leaving 12 bases between. Per the germline V gene, CDR1 is SEHNR and CDR2 is FQNEAQ (reference sequence). The CDR3 DNA is TGTGCCAGCAGCCCGGGGGGCGAAAACTATGGCTACACCTTC. Translation gives CASSPGGENYGYTF.

The CDR3 loop reads CASSDYGNYGYTF. The DNA for the CDR3 is TGTGCCAGCAGTGACTACGGGAACTATGGCTACACCTTC. The rearrangement uses TRBV6-4 and TRBJ1-2; D call uncertain. This CDR3 is built from 13 residues. V was shortened by 1 base and J by 2 bases, with 5 bases between the two germline ends. Germline-derived CDR1 and CDR2 are MRHNA and SNTAGT.